The T cell receptor (beta chain) under discussion was sequenced for a study of vaccination and CD4 T cells after COVID-19. The CDR3 contains 16 residues. Germline trimming cut 6 bases from V and 5 bases from J; bases unmatched to any gene: 15. The germline V gene has CDR1 MDHEN and CDR2 SYDVKM. To note about this clonotype: Its antigen is as yet unknown.

Treatment here: roughly 10-day PBMC culture with coronavirus spike peptide pools or control peptides (ViraFEST assay). Cultured CD4+ T cell DNA was sequenced using the Oncomine TCR Beta short-read assay. The authors extracted genomic DNA from cultured CD4+ T cells. MiXCR, applied by TCRdb to the PCR reads, yields one record per CDR3 protein. The table records some 15,000 distinct CDR3 sequences, roughly a third of them present only once. This specimen was CD4+ T cells from blood, cultured in vitro, taken after SARS-CoV-2 vaccination. The receptor's source is a human donor who had recovered from COVID-19. This chain joins TRBV28 and TRBJ2-7; 8 bases agree with TRBD1. The CDR3, as DNA: TGTGCCAGCAGATTTAGGGGTGGACAGGGAAGAGACGAGCAGTACTTC. Translating it yields CASRFRGGQGRDEQYF.